These T cell receptor beta chains were read from a single sample in a study of OX40 agonist ivuxolimab in advanced cancers. Assay used: immunoSEQ multiplex PCR; TCRdb lists only in-frame clones, some missing. The table has approximately 77,000 clones, around 93% seen once; the top ten hold 0.32%. Source: CD4+ or CD8+ T cells sorted from blood, taken in a trial of the OX40 agonist ivuxolimab. The receptor set was obtained from an adult with an advanced solid tumor such as melanoma, head and neck, liver or kidney cancer. Both conserved end residues are trimmed from each CDR3.

j_call	v_call	cdr3_aa
TRBJ2-5	TRBV6-5	ASSGTSGGRETQY
TRBJ2-6	TRBV6-5	ASSSLDSLGANVLT
TRBJ2-5	TRBV6-5	ASRPSGGRETQY
TRBJ2-3	TRBV5-4	ASSLAITDTQY
TRBJ1-2	TRBV11-1	ASSSQGVGGYT
TRBJ2-7	TRBV5-1	ASSWTGTESSYEQY
TRBJ1-5	TRBV27	ASSLRAGSQPQH
TRBJ2-1	TRBV5-8	ASSRGVGLATNEQF
TRBJ1-3	TRBV5-4	ASSLARGVAGNTIY
TRBJ1-5	TRBV5-5	ATSRRADSNQPQH